These T cell receptor beta chains were read from a single sample in a study of human T cells and chemical hapten exposure. TCRdb re-derived calls from the RACE reads in MiXCR, one entry per CDR3 protein. The sample contains approximately 77,000 distinct CDR3 sequences, approximately 8% of which appear only once. The material sequenced was whole blood, taken in connection with sensitization to the hapten diphenylcyclopropenone (DPC). The receptors shown here come from a woman between 25 and 40 years old with alopecia areata. Some clones in this sample may be carry-over from other donors' samples. Each CDR3 is given with its conserved first and last residue. Fields, in order: D gene, J gene, clone size, V gene, CDR3 DNA, CDR3 protein. D genes are given only for firm matches. Clone size is shown for a subset of rows, as once, few, many or a class of expanded clone.

TRBD1,TRBJ1-1,few,TRBV6-2/TRBV6-3,TGTGCCAGCAGGCCGATTCCGGGACAGCCAATGAACACTGAAGCTTTCTTT,CASRPIPGQPMNTEAFF
TRBD1,TRBJ2-6,many,TRBV12-3/TRBV12-4,TGTGCCAGCAGCCGGGGACAGGGCTCTGGGGCCAACGTCCTGACTTTC,CASSRGQGSGANVLTF
TRBD1,TRBJ1-5,once,TRBV19,TGTGCCAGTAGTATAAAGGGCCAGGGGACAGGACAGCCCCAGCATTTT,CASSIKGQGTGQPQHF
NA,TRBJ2-7,NA,TRBV20-1,TGCAGTGCTAGTCTGTCAGGCCGCTACGAGCAGTACTTC,CSASLSGRYEQYF
TRBD1,TRBJ1-4,many,TRBV20-1,TGCAGTGCATGGGGACAGGGGGCCGAAAAACTGTTTTTT,CSAWGQGAEKLFF
NA,TRBJ1-1,many,TRBV5-1,TGCGCCAGCAGCTTGCCAGGAAGCGGTGAAGCTTTCTTT,CASSLPGSGEAFF
NA,TRBJ1-2,few,TRBV18,TGTGCCAGCTCACCGGACGGGAACTATGGCTACACCTTC,CASSPDGNYGYTF
TRBD2,TRBJ2-3,few,TRBV10-2,TGCGCCAGCAGTGAGGCTAGCGGGGCGCACACAGATACGCAGTATTTT,CASSEASGAHTDTQYF
TRBD1,TRBJ1-2,many,TRBV18,TGTGCCAGCTCGCCCAAAGTCGACCCGGGACAGGGGTCTGAATATGGCTACACCTTC,CASSPKVDPGQGSEYGYTF
NA,TRBJ2-5,many,TRBV10-3,TGTGCCATCAGTGAGACGGTGCTGAGCAGCCAAGAGACCCAGTACTTC,CAISETVLSSQETQYF
NA,TRBJ1-2,NA,TRBV20-1,TGCAGTGCTAGAGATTACTGTTGGTATGGCTACACCTTC,CSARDYCWYGYTF
NA,TRBJ1-1,few,TRBV4-2,TGTGCCAGCAGCCAAGATTTCGGCAGGGGCACTGAAGCTTTCTTT,CASSQDFGRGTEAFF